Listed here is a single TCR beta chain. Its antigen is not identified. This entry is derived from a study of T cell repertoires in cytomegalovirus infection. Study background: Through public TCR beta signatures, both CMV infection and matching HLA type were indicated. The study, taken as a whole, reports: HLA-C-restricted CMV-specific TCR beta clonotypes were dominant in the ex vivo response. Cumulative frequency (of public TCR beta family members) identified carriers of CMV plus the relevant HLA.

MiXCR, run by TCRdb on the reads, gives a single entry per CDR3 protein. The sample has some 700,000 distinct CDR3 sequences, less than 40% seen once. The CDR3 extends over 15 amino acids. Germline V CDR1 and CDR2: MNHNS, SASEGT. V lost 3 bases to trimming and J lost 5 bases, with 13 bases between them. The receptor was isolated from a human donor in good health (CMV status not recorded). Some clones in this sample may be carry-over from other donors' samples. Sequenced input: PBMCs. The chain combines TRBV6-1 with TRBJ2-2; D not resolved. The CDR3: CASSDGPPMTGELFF. CDR3 coding DNA: TGTGCCAGCAGTGATGGACCGCCGATGACCGGGGAGCTGTTTTTT.